Below are 9 T cell receptor beta chains sequenced from a single sample in a study of blood T cell repertoires in COVID-19 (dated by TCRdb to 2020 to 2021). Libraries were made using the immunoSEQ multiplex PCR assay. TCRdb limited this immuneACCESS table to in-frame rearrangements with V and J called. A share of clones is missing; checked studies link under half to unresolved V genes, and the rest is unexplained. The sample table holds roughly 300,000 clones, of which roughly 90% were seen once. The ten largest clonotypes hold 18% of the sample. The sample was PBMCs or T cells enriched from blood (not recorded which). These TCRs come from a woman in her 30s who had recovered from COVID-19.

As for this clone: Compared with germline, one end of the junction differs, possibly owing to a read error. This chain uses TRBV18 with TRBJ1-5; the D is unclear. The CDR3 consists of 14 residues. Germline-derived CDR1 and CDR2 are KGHSH and LQKENI. The CDR3 DNA reads TGTGCCAGCTCACTAGGCGGCAGCAAACAGCCCCAGCATTTT. Its translation: CASSLGGSKQPQHF.

The V and J genes are TRBV19 and TRBJ1-6; 7 positions match TRBD1. The length of the CDR3 is 13 residues. Losses at the gene ends were 8 bases for V and 10 bases for J; bases not matched to a gene: 8. Germline V gene lookup returns CDR1 LNHDA and CDR2 SQIVND (reference sequence). CDR3 nucleotide sequence: TGTGCCAGTGGGTCTTCCAGGGGGTCACCCCTCCACTTT. This translates into CASGSSRGSPLHF.

The chain is built from TRBV29-1 and TRBJ2-1, with 8 bases aligning to TRBD2. The germline gives CDR1 SQVTM, CDR2 ANQGSEA. The CDR3 runs to 16 residues. V trimming: 3 bases; J trimming: 6 bases; junction bases outside the gene matches: 13. CDR3 in amino acids: CSVDHYLSGGSNEQFF. In DNA, the CDR3 is TGCAGCGTTGATCACTATCTGAGCGGGGGATCCAATGAGCAGTTCTTC.

The chain has TRBV28 and TRBJ1-2, with a weak D call TRBD1 (5 bases). The V and J ends lost 7 bases and 12 bases respectively, with 24 bases between them. The CDR3 runs 14 residues. Germline V gene sequence: CDR1 MDHEN, CDR2 SYDVKM. Here the CDR3 reads CASKSSLQGREDTF. As DNA, the CDR3 is TGTGCCAGCAAATCCTCCTTGCAGGGCAGGGAGGACACCTTC.

The chain joins TRBV25-1 to TRBJ2-5; D is perhaps TRBD2 (5 bases). With 5 bases removed from V and 3 bases from J, the gap between germline ends came to 19 bases. The CDR3 contains 16 residues. The germline V gene encodes CDR1 MGHDK and CDR2 SYGVNS. The chain's CDR3 is CASSRLRTDLKETQYF. CDR3 DNA: TGTGCCAGCAGTCGACTAAGGACTGACTTGAAAGAGACCCAGTACTTC. The full variable domain, rest sourced from reference TRBV25-1 and TRBJ2-5, is EADIYQTPRYLVIGTGKKITLECSQTMGHDKMYWYQQDPGMELHLIHYSYGVNSTEKGDLSSESTVSRIRTEHFPLTLESARPSHTSQYLCASSRLRTDLKETQYFGPGTRLLVL.

The chain uses TRBV6-2 or TRBV6-3 and TRBJ2-7; TRBD1 might be the D (6 bases). There are 13 residues in the CDR3. Per the germline V gene, CDR1 is MNHEY and CDR2 is SVGEGT. V was shortened by 6 bases and J by 5 bases, with 14 bases between the two germline ends. In DNA form, the CDR3 reads TGTGCCAGCAGCCCCACAGGGAGCGACGAGCAGTACTTC. Translation gives CASSPTGSDEQYF.

The rearrangement links TRBV18 to TRBJ1-4, with TRBD1 matching 10 bases. Germline V gene sequence: CDR1 KGHSH, CDR2 LQKENI. The CDR3 runs 16 residues. V lost 4 bases, J lost 7 bases, and 9 bases stayed unmatched. CDR3 region: CASSLQRDRGGEKLFF. The DNA for the CDR3 is TGTGCCAGCTCACTACAACGGGACAGGGGTGGTGAAAAACTGTTTTTT.

The chain employs TRBV24-1 and TRBJ2-7, with 8 bases identical to TRBD1. The CDR3 covers 15 residues. V gave up 4 bases and J gave up 0 bases; unmatched junction bases: 4. Germline values: CDR1 KGHDR, CDR2 SFDVKD. DNA for the CDR3: TGTGCCACCAGTGACGCAGGACAGGGCTCCTACGAGCAGTACTTC. This gives the protein CATSDAGQGSYEQYF.

The genes are TRBV6-2 or TRBV6-3 and TRBJ2-7; D is possibly TRBD1 (6 bases). Germline-derived CDR1 and CDR2 are MNHEY and SVGEGT. Trimming stripped 5 bases from V and 2 bases from J, with 16 bases between. The CDR3 length is 15 residues. The CDR3 sequence: CASSLTQGPTYEQYF. As DNA, the CDR3 is TGTGCCAGCAGTCTAACACAGGGACCCACCTACGAGCAGTACTTC.